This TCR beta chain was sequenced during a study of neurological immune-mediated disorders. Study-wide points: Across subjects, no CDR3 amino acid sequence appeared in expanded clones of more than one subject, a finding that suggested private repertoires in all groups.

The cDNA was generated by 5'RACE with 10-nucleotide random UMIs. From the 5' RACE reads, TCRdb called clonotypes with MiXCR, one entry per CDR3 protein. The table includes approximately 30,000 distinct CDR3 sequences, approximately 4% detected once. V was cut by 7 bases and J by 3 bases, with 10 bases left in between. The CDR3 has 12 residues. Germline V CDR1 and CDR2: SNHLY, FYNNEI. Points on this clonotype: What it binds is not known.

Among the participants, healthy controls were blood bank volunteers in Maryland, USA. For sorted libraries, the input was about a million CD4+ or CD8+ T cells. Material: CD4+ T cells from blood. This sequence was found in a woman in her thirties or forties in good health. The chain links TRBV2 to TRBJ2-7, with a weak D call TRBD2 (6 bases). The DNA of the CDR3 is TGTGCCAGCATAGTCGGGAGCTACGAGCAGTACTTC. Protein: CASIVGSYEQYF.